These 25 T cell receptor beta chains were all obtained from the same sample, sequenced in a study of blood T cell repertoires in COVID-19. Only in-frame clones appear in the TCRdb table, and some are missing; sequencing was by immunoSEQ multiplex PCR. The top ten hold roughly 6.7% of the sample, which has 150,000 to 200,000 clones, around nine tenths seen once. The sequenced sample was peripheral blood. Receptors were obtained from a man between 35 and 55 years old with acute or convalescent COVID-19.

This clone was counted between two and nine times. The chain uses TRBV27 and TRBJ1-6; D unresolved. Germline V gene lookup returns CDR1 MNHEY and CDR2 SMNVEV (reference sequence). The CDR3 is 15 amino acids. V lost 4 bases to trimming and J lost 0 bases, with 7 bases between them. The CDR3 coding sequence is TGTGCCAGCAGTTCAGGCCGCTCCTATAATTCACCCCTCCACTTT. Translating gives CASSSGRSYNSPLHF.

This chain connects TRBV18 to TRBJ1-4; D not resolved. With 8 bases removed from V and 1 base from J, the gap between germline ends came to 11 bases. Germline V gene data show CDR1 as KGHSH and CDR2 as LQKENI. The CDR3 has 14 residues. The CDR3 sequence is CASTRGRTNEKLFF. CDR3 sequence (DNA): TGTGCCAGCACCAGAGGAAGAACTAATGAAAAACTGTTTTTT. The full variable domain, rest sourced from reference TRBV18 and TRBJ1-4, is NAGVMQNPRHLVRRRGQEARLRCSPMKGHSHVYWYRQLPEEGLKFMVYLQKENIIDESGMPKERFSAEFPKEGPSILRIQQVVRGDSAAYFCASTRGRTNEKLFFGSGTQLSVL.

The V gene is TRBV10-3, the J gene TRBJ1-2; 10 bases fit TRBD1. Unmatched junction bases numbered 9, after V lost 6 bases and J lost 2 bases. The CDR3 sequence is 16 residues long. The germline V gene has CDR1 ENHRY and CDR2 SYGVKD. CDR3 residues: CAIRPGQGTGNYGYTF. CDR3 DNA sequence: TGTGCCATCAGGCCGGGACAGGGGACCGGGAACTATGGCTACACCTTC.

The gene calls are TRBV6-5 and TRBJ2-1; 13 nucleotides match TRBD2. The V gene's germline CDR1 is MNHEY and CDR2 SVGAGI. This CDR3 has 16 residues. J gave up 6 bases and V 1 base, and 3 bases lay outside the gene matches. CDR3 sequence reads: CASSYLGLAGTNEQFF. CDR3 nucleotide sequence: TGTGCCAGCAGTTACTTGGGACTAGCGGGGACCAATGAGCAGTTCTTC.

This clone was seen a handful of times. The chain carries TRBV19 and TRBJ2-2; no clear D. There are 13 residues in the CDR3. Trimming removed 2 bases at V and 6 bases at J, with 7 bases between. Germline loops: CDR1 LNHDA, CDR2 SQIVND (reference sequence). CDR3 amino acids: CASSISVPGELFF. The CDR3 coding sequence is TGTGCCAGTAGTATATCAGTCCCCGGGGAGCTGTTTTTT.

This chain uses TRBV5-1 with TRBJ1-1, with TRBD1 identical over 12 bases. The junction had 6 bases not matched to a gene; V was cut back by 3 bases and J by 0 bases. This CDR3 spans 17 amino acids. Germline CDR1 SGHRS, CDR2 YFSETQ. The DNA for the CDR3 is TGCGCCAGCAGCTCGGGGACAGGGGGCGTTCTGAACACTGAAGCTTTCTTT. Protein: CASSSGTGGVLNTEAFF.

This clone showed up just a few times. V and J are TRBV27 and TRBJ1-6; TRBD1 is a possible D gene (5 bases). Germline values: CDR1 MNHEY, CDR2 SMNVEV (reference sequence). V shed 2 bases and J shed 2 bases, with 19 bases lying between them. The CDR3 contains 19 residues. The CDR3 region is CASSLIRLQGRPYNSPLHF. CDR3 nucleotide sequence: TGTGCCAGCAGTTTAATCCGGCTCCAGGGCAGACCCTATAATTCACCCCTCCACTTT.

CDR3 sequence reads: CASSLEGSKGEQYF. The CDR3 nucleotides read TGCGCCAGCAGCTTGGAAGGGAGTAAGGGCGAGCAGTACTTC. The genes are TRBV5-1 and TRBJ2-7, with a tentative D call TRBD2 (5 bases). The CDR3 spans 14 residues. The V end was cut by 0 bases, the J end by 6 bases, with 13 bases between. CDR1 is SGHRS, CDR2 YFSETQ, per germline.

The CDR3: CASSLETGSNEQFF. The CDR3 DNA is TGTGCCAGCAGCTTGGAGACAGGGAGCAATGAGCAGTTCTTC. V and J are TRBV11-3 and TRBJ2-1; 7 bases align to TRBD1. This CDR3 has 14 amino acids. Germline CDR1 reads SGHNT; CDR2 reads YENEEA. V lost 3 bases and J lost 6; bases outside the gene matches: 5. Using reference TRBV11-3 and TRBJ2-1 for the parts outside the CDR3, the full variable domain is EAGVVQSPRYKIIEKKQPVAFWCNPISGHNTLYWYLQNLGQGPELLIRYENEEAVDDSQLPKDRFSAERLKGVDSTLKIQPAELGDSAVYLCASSLETGSNEQFFGPGTRLTVL.

The chain joins TRBV5-1 to TRBJ2-3, with 10 bases that match TRBD2. Trimming at V came to 0 bases and at J to 3 bases, leaving 13 bases not matched to a gene. Germline V gene lookup returns CDR1 SGHRS and CDR2 YFSETQ. The CDR3 totals 19 residues. This CDR3 reads CASSLAPAGGLGRTDTQYF. The DNA of the CDR3 is TGCGCCAGCAGCTTGGCCCCAGCGGGGGGGCTAGGGCGAACAGATACGCAGTATTTT.

V gene TRBV27 combines with J gene TRBJ1-6; no clear D. Germline V gene sequence: CDR1 MNHEY, CDR2 SMNVEV (reference sequence). This CDR3 comprises 15 residues. Deletions cut 1 base from V and 7 bases from J, with 11 bases between. CDR3 nucleotides: TGTGCCAGCAGTTTATTACGGGGAGGGAATTCACCCCTCCACTTT. It yields the protein CASSLLRGGNSPLHF.

The chain is built from TRBV7-2 and TRBJ1-2; the D gene is possibly TRBD1 (5 bases). Trimming cost V 5 bases and J 8 bases, with 12 bases left between them. CDR3 length equals 12 residues. Per the germline V gene, CDR1 is SGHTA and CDR2 is FQGNSA. Here the CDR3 reads CASSPRGLGYTF. CDR3 coding DNA: TGTGCCAGCAGCCCCCGGGGGTTAGGCTACACCTTC.

The rearrangement uses TRBV30 and TRBJ2-1, with 11 bases fitting TRBD1. The CDR3 extends over 14 amino acids. Trimming at V came to 6 bases and at J to 7 bases, leaving 8 bases not matched to a gene. Germline V CDR1 and CDR2: GTSNPN, SVGIG (reference sequence). In nucleotides, the CDR3 is TGTGCCTGCGCCGGGACAGGGGGAGTTAATGAGCAGTTCTTC. Encoded protein: CACAGTGGVNEQFF.

This chain connects TRBV29-1 to TRBJ1-1; D uncertain. Germline V gene lookup returns CDR1 SQVTM and CDR2 ANQGSEA. The CDR3 sequence is 12 residues long. Trimming shortened V by 5 bases and J by 3 bases, and 10 bases separated the two germline ends. CDR3 amino acids: CSVLPSHTEAFF. In DNA form, the CDR3 reads TGCAGCGTTCTCCCCTCCCACACTGAAGCTTTCTTT. The full variable domain, in which reference TRBV29-1 and TRBJ1-1 provide the parts outside the CDR3, is SAVISQKPSRDICQRGTSLTIQCQVDSQVTMMFWYRQQPGQSLTLIATANQGSEATYESGFVIDKFPISRPNLTFSTLTVSNMSPEDSSIYLCSVLPSHTEAFFGQGTRLTVV.

CDR3 nucleotide sequence: TGCAGCGTTGTTACAGGGGGCACCGGGGAGCTGTTTTTT. Translation: CSVVTGGTGELFF. This rearrangement joins TRBV29-1 to TRBJ2-2; 8 bases agree with TRBD1. Germline V gene lookup returns CDR1 SQVTM and CDR2 ANQGSEA. After removal of 4 bases from V and 4 bases from J, the junction contained 2 bases not matched to a gene. The CDR3 has 13 residues.

The chain links TRBV6-2 or TRBV6-3 to TRBJ2-5, with 9 positions matching TRBD1. J was trimmed by 5 bases and V by 6 bases; bases with no gene match: 10. Germline CDR1 and CDR2: MNHEY and SVGEGT. There are 15 residues in the CDR3. CDR3 coding DNA: TGTGCCAGCAGCCTTGGGACAGGGATTGCGGAGACCCAGTACTTC. It encodes CASSLGTGIAETQYF.

This chain links TRBV12-2 with TRBJ2-7; no DNA check was done on the table's D call, TRBD2. TRBV12-2 is annotated as a pseudogene. The CDR3 covers 15 residues. CDR3: CASRVEGLPFYEQYF. The CDR3 bases are TGTGCAAGTCGCGTCGAGGGACTACCTTTCTACGAGCAGTACTTC.

This chain links TRBV18 with TRBJ2-3; 8 positions match TRBD2. Germline lookup yields CDR1 KGHSH and CDR2 LQKENI. With V trimmed by 8 bases and J by 1 base, 11 bases remained unmatched. This CDR3 is 16 amino acids long. CDR3 loop: CASLRPTSVGTDTQYF. In DNA, the CDR3 is TGTGCCAGCCTGAGACCGACTAGCGTGGGCACAGATACGCAGTATTTT.

V and J are TRBV21-1 and TRBJ1-6; the tabulated D call, TRBD1, remains unverified against the DNA. TRBV21-1 counts as a pseudogene. This CDR3 is 15 amino acids long. The CDR3 here is CASSTRQGDNSPLHF. CDR3 in DNA: TGTGCCAGCAGCACAAGACAGGGAGATAATTCACCCCTCCACTTT.

The chain links TRBV7-8 to TRBJ1-5; TRBD1 agrees at 8 bases. CDR1 SGHVS and CDR2 FQNEAQ come from the germline V gene. The CDR3 spans 14 residues. The J segment lost 2 bases and the V segment lost 5 bases, leaving 2 bases of the junction unmatched. The CDR3 sequence: CASSGQGGNQPQHF. CDR3 DNA: TGTGCCAGCAGCGGACAGGGAGGCAATCAGCCCCAGCATTTT. Full variable domain (rest looked up from reference TRBV7-8 and TRBJ1-5): GAGVSQSPRYKVAKRGQDVALRCDPISGHVSLFWYQQALGQGPEFLTYFQNEAQLDKSGLPSDRFFAERPEGSVSTLKIQRTQQEDSAVYLCASSGQGGNQPQHFGDGTRLSIL.

The chain combines TRBV19 with TRBJ1-1; perhaps TRBD1 as D (6 bases). Germline loops: CDR1 LNHDA, CDR2 SQIVND (reference sequence). Trimming cost V 3 bases and J 5 bases, with 16 bases left between them. The CDR3 totals 15 residues. CDR3 sequence: CASSISPGQRTEAFF. The CDR3 nucleotides are TGTGCCAGTAGTATTTCACCGGGACAAAGAACTGAAGCTTTCTTT. Variable domain in full (rest from reference TRBV19 and TRBJ1-1): DGGITQSPKYLFRKEGQNVTLSCEQNLNHDAMYWYRQDPGQGLRLIYYSQIVNDFQKGDIAEGYSVSREKKESFPLTVTSAQKNPTAFYLCASSISPGQRTEAFFGQGTRLTVV.

V and J are TRBV11-3 and TRBJ2-3; 8 positions agree with TRBD2. CDR1 and CDR2 from the germline V gene are SGHNT and YENEEA. V shed 5 bases, J shed 3 bases, and the junction held 10 bases outside the gene matches. The CDR3 covers 16 residues. Here the CDR3 DNA reads TGTGCCAGCAGCCCTCGAGCGGGGGCCCTGACAGATACGCAGTATTTT. This sequence encodes CASSPRAGALTDTQYF.

The genes are TRBV19 and TRBJ1-1; tentative D call: TRBD1 (6 bases). CDR1 is LNHDA and CDR2 is SQIVND in the germline V gene (reference sequence). V lost 10 bases, J lost 7 bases, and 13 bases lay in between. The CDR3 runs 11 residues. CDR3 residues: CAISTGFEAFF. The CDR3 DNA sequence: TGTGCCATATCAACAGGGTTTGAAGCTTTCTTT.

V is TRBV6-5 and J is TRBJ1-1; D perhaps matches TRBD1 (6 bases). Germline CDR1 MNHEY, CDR2 SVGAGI. The CDR3 contains 12 residues. V was clipped by 7 bases and J by 8 bases, with 14 bases between them. CDR3 bases: TGTGCCAGCAACAATGTAGGGACAGAAGCTTTCTTT. It translates to CASNNVGTEAFF.

CDR3 coding DNA: TGTGCCAGCAGCTCTTATCCGGACATTCCCGGGGGAAACACCATATATTTT. Translation: CASSSYPDIPGGNTIYF. The rearrangement uses TRBV11-2 and TRBJ1-3; the D gene is possibly TRBD1 (5 bases). The germline CDR1 and CDR2 sequences are SGHAT and FQNNGV. Trimming left V 4 bases short and J 4 bases short, with 20 bases between. The CDR3 loop spans 17 amino acids.